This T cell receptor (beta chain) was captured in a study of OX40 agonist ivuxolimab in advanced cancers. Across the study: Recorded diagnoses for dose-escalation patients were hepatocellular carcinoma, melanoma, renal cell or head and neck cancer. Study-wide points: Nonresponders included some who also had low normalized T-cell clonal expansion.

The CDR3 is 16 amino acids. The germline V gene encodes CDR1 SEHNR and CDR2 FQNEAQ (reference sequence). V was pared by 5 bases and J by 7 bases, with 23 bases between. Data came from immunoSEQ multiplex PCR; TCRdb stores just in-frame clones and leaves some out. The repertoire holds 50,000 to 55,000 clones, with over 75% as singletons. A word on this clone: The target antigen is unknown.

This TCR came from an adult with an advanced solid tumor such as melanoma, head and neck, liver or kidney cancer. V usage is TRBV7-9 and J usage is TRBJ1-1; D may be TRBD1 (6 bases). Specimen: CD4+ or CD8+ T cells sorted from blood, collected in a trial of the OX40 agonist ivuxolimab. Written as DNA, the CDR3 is TGTGCCAGCAGCCCCGGGTACAGGGAATCAGCTAATGAAGCTTTCTTT. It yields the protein CASSPGYRESANEAFF.